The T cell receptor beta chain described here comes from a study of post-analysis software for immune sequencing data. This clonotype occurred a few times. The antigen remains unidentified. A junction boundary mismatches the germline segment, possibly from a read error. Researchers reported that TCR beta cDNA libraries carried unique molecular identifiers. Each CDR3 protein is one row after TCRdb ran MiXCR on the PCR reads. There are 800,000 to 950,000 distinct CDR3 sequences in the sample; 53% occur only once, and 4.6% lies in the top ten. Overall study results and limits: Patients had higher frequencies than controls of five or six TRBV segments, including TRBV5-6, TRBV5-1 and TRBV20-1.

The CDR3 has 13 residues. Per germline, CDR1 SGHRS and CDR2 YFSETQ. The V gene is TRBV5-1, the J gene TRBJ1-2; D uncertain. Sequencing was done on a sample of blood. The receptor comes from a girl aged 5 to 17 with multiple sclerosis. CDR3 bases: TGTGCCAGCAGCTTGGAGGGAAGGTATGGCTACACCTTC. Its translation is CASSLEGRYGYTF.